Sequencing of this T cell receptor (beta chain) was carried out in a study of blood T cell repertoires in COVID-19. Background on the study: Some COVID-19 samples were acute and others convalescent; all came from the United States, Italy and Spain.

V gave up 0 bases and J gave up 4 bases; unmatched junction bases: 4. The CDR3 contains 17 residues. CDR1 is LNHNV, CDR2 YYDKDF, per germline (reference sequence). This clone was seen only a few times. Those who participated ranged in age from roughly 18 to 100 years and resided in under 25 US areas. Clones were sequenced by immunoSEQ multiplex PCR, and TCRdb holds only the in-frame ones, with some missing. The repertoire holds fewer than 200,000 clones, with around 83% as singletons. This TCR was sampled from a woman aged 50 to 60 in a cohort exposed to, infected with or recovered from COVID-19 (not recorded which). The sample was PBMCs or T cells enriched from blood (not recorded which). The rearrangement uses TRBV15 and TRBJ2-3, with TRBD2 identical over 13 bases. The CDR3 loop is CATSRDRLAGGADTQYF. CDR3 nucleotide sequence: TGTGCCACCAGCAGAGATCGACTAGCGGGAGGTGCAGATACGCAGTATTTT.